The 16 T cell receptor beta chains below come from one sample, sequenced in a study of cytomegalovirus exposure and HLA in healthy donors. It was with 60 Vbeta and 13 Jbeta primers that the PCR ran. Sequenced by immunoSEQ multiplex PCR; TCRdb stores in-frame clones only, minus some. This table holds around 130,000 clones, less than 80% found once. What was sequenced was PBMCs. The origin of the receptors is a middle-aged man in good health and CMV-seropositive.

V usage is TRBV12-5 and J usage is TRBJ2-2, with TRBD1 matching 7 bases. The CDR3 runs 15 residues. The V and J ends lost 6 bases and 2 bases, in that order; junction bases with no gene match: 6. Per the germline V gene, CDR1 is LGHNT and CDR2 is FRNRAP. The CDR3 here is CASGDRDRNTGELFF. The CDR3 nucleotides are TGTGCTAGTGGCGATAGGGACAGAAACACCGGGGAGCTGTTTTTT. Supplemented by reference TRBV12-5 and TRBJ2-2, the full variable domain reads DARVTQTPRHKVTEMGQEVTMRCQPILGHNTVFWYRQTMMQGLELLAYFRNRAPLDDSGMPKDRFSAEMPDATLATLKIQPSEPRDSAVYFCASGDRDRNTGELFFGEGSRLTVL.

The genes are TRBV7-2 and TRBJ1-6; the D gene is possibly TRBD1 (6 bases). Deletions cut 5 bases from V and 7 bases from J, with 15 bases between. The CDR3 totals 15 residues. The germline V gene encodes CDR1 SGHTA and CDR2 FQGNSA. The CDR3 DNA reads as TGTGCCAGCAGCCCACACAGGGTTCGGAATTCACCCCTCCACTTT. Translating it yields CASSPHRVRNSPLHF.

The chain has TRBV5-4 and TRBJ2-7, with D perhaps TRBD1 (7 bases). Germline lookup yields CDR1 SGHNT and CDR2 YYREEE (reference sequence). The V end lost 2 bases, the J end lost 4 bases, and 13 bases lay between the germline ends. This CDR3 has 14 residues. The CDR3 loop reads CASSLRTGGYEQYF. CDR3 nucleotides: TGTGCCAGCAGCTTACGGACAGGAGGGTACGAGCAGTACTTC. Based on the CDR3 plus reference TRBV5-4 and TRBJ2-7, the full variable domain is ETGVTQSPTHLIKTRGQQVTLRCSSQSGHNTVSWYQQALGQGPQFIFQYYREEENGRGNFPPRFSGLQFPNYSSELNVNALELDDSALYLCASSLRTGGYEQYFGPGTRLTVT.

The rearrangement joins TRBV5-1 to TRBJ2-3, with TRBD1 identical over 7 bases. The CDR3 is 15 amino acids. In germline, CDR1 is SGHRS, CDR2 YFSETQ. V lost 4 bases and J lost 0; bases outside the gene matches: 5. The CDR3 DNA reads TGCGCCAGCAGCCGTACAGGGGCCAGCACAGATACGCAGTATTTT. Its translation is CASSRTGASTDTQYF.

This clone was counted a few times. The chain joins TRBV28 to TRBJ2-3, with D perhaps matching TRBD2 (5 bases). CDR3 length: 17 amino acids. Trimming pared 2 bases from V and 0 bases from J, leaving 15 bases between. Germline CDR1 reads MDHEN; CDR2 reads SYDVKM. CDR3 residues: CASSLDVLAASTDTQYF. As DNA, the CDR3 is TGTGCCAGCAGTTTAGATGTCCTAGCCGCTAGCACAGATACGCAGTATTTT.

This clone was counted between two and nine times. The chain joins TRBV9 to TRBJ2-1; tentatively, D is TRBD2 (6 bases). The CDR3 sequence is 14 residues long. The germline CDR1 and CDR2 sequences are SGDLS and YYNGEE. Trimming took 0 bases from V and 10 from J, leaving 14 bases between them. CDR3 sequence: CASSVATSQGEQFF. The CDR3 bases are TGTGCCAGCAGCGTAGCTACTAGCCAAGGGGAGCAGTTCTTC. Variable domain in full (rest from reference TRBV9 and TRBJ2-1): DSGVTQTPKHLITATGQRVTLRCSPRSGDLSVYWYQQSLDQGLQFLIQYYNGEERAKGNILERFSAQQFPDLHSELNLSSLELGDSALYFCASSVATSQGEQFFGPGTRLTVL.

J is TRBJ2-5 and V is TRBV29-1, with TRBD2 identical over 7 bases. The J call may be wrong; the DNA end is better matched by TRBJ2-7. Germline CDR1 is SQVTM and CDR2 is ANQGSEA. The CDR3 covers 16 residues. The DNA for the CDR3 is TGCAGCGTTGACACCCGCGGGACTAACTTACCTTACGAGCAGTACTTC. Its translation: CSVDTRGTNLPYEQYF.

The V call is TRBV9, the J call TRBJ2-7; 14 bases are a match to TRBD2. With 0 bases clipped from V and 3 bases from J, the junction kept 5 bases outside the gene matches. The germline CDR1 and CDR2 sequences are SGDLS and YYNGEE. CDR3 length: 17 amino acids. CDR3 DNA: TGTGCCAGCAGCGTAGGGATGGGACTAGCGGGAGACTACGAGCAGTACTTC. Protein product: CASSVGMGLAGDYEQYF.

This rearrangement joins TRBV5-1 to TRBJ2-3; no clear D. CDR3 size: 15 residues. Germline V gives CDR1 SGHRS, CDR2 YFSETQ. Trimming took 1 base from V and 0 from J, leaving 9 bases between them. CDR3 sequence reads: CASSLYYPSTDTQYF. The CDR3 DNA reads TGCGCCAGCAGCTTGTACTACCCTAGCACAGATACGCAGTATTTT.

The rearrangement uses TRBV5-1 and TRBJ2-5; D is undetermined. Germline CDR1 reads SGHRS; CDR2 reads YFSETQ. The CDR3 length is 13 residues. V was shortened by 0 bases and J by 0 bases, with 3 bases between the two germline ends. Here the CDR3 DNA reads TGCGCCAGCAGCTTGGACAACCAAGAGACCCAGTACTTC. As protein: CASSLDNQETQYF.

The genes are TRBV9 and TRBJ1-1, with a possible D match to TRBD1 (6 bases). The CDR3 is 15 amino acids. Trimming removed 4 bases at V and 1 base at J, with 14 bases between. The germline CDR1 and CDR2 sequences are SGDLS and YYNGEE. CDR3 sequence: CASSPQTGSNTEAFF. The CDR3 nucleotides are TGTGCCAGCAGCCCCCAGACAGGATCGAACACTGAAGCTTTCTTT.

This rearrangement joins TRBV7-9 to TRBJ1-1; TRBD1 matches 7 bases. Germline CDR1 reads SEHNR; CDR2 reads FQNEAQ (reference sequence). The CDR3 is 14 amino acids. After removal of 4 bases from V and 2 bases from J, the junction contained 4 bases not matched to a gene. This chain's CDR3 is CASSWDRRNTEAFF. In DNA, the CDR3 is TGTGCCAGCAGCTGGGACAGAAGAAACACTGAAGCTTTCTTT.

This clone has only a few counts. This chain connects TRBV18 to TRBJ2-7; TRBD1 is a possible D gene (5 bases). V was trimmed by 3 bases and J by 3 bases, leaving 12 bases between them. This CDR3 is 14 amino acids long. Germline V gives CDR1 KGHSH, CDR2 LQKENI. In nucleotides, the CDR3 is TGTGCCAGCTCACCGTCCAGGGATTTCTACGAGCAGTACTTC. Amino acids: CASSPSRDFYEQYF.

The rearrangement uses TRBV28 and TRBJ1-5; 9 bases map to TRBD1. Trimming took 10 bases from V and 7 from J; bases not matched to a gene: 5. The CDR3 loop spans 12 amino acids. Germline assignment: CDR1 MDHEN and CDR2 SYDVKM. CDR3 protein: CATGDRVQPQHF. For the CDR3, the DNA is TGTGCCACGGGGGACAGGGTCCAGCCCCAGCATTTT.

In its sample, this clone was seen a few times. J is TRBJ2-5 and V is TRBV6-1; TRBD1 might be the D (6 bases). The end of the DNA fits TRBJ2-7 better, so the J call may be wrong. CDR3 length: 17 residues. CDR1 and CDR2 (germline): MNHNS, SASEGT. DNA of the CDR3: TGTGCCAGCAGTGGAGAAACCGGGGACATATATTCCTACGAGCAGTACTTC. Its translation: CASSGETGDIYSYEQYF.

CDR3: CSVEAGGSNQPQHF. The CDR3 DNA reads as TGCAGCGTTGAAGCCGGGGGGAGCAATCAGCCCCAGCATTTT. The chain has TRBV29-1 and TRBJ1-5, with D possibly TRBD1 on 5 matching bases. This CDR3 comprises 14 residues. Trimming pared 1 base from V and 1 base from J, leaving 8 bases between. Germline V gene sequence: CDR1 SQVTM, CDR2 ANQGSEA.